This is a list of T cell receptor beta chains from one sample in a study of PD-1 blockade in classical Hodgkin lymphoma. This table comes from immunoSEQ multiplex PCR, and its TCRdb copy is limited to in-frame clones, with some not included. Altogether about 96,000 clones are present, about 93% being singletons, with the ten largest covering 2%. This material consisted of peripheral blood mononuclear cells (PBMCs), taken before the fourth cycle of nivolumab. These receptor sequences come from a human donor with classical Hodgkin lymphoma. Each CDR3 is given with its conserved first and last residue. Each record gives: V gene, D gene, clone size, J gene, CDR3 DNA, CDR3 protein. A D gene is named only where the DNA matches it firmly. Clone size, where shown, is once, few, many, or a class for clones that have expanded.

TRBV7-9,TRBD1,-,TRBJ1-1,TGTGCCAGCAGCTCTCAGGGGGCAGGTTGGCGGGGTGAAGCTTTCTTT,CASSSQGAGWRGEAFF
TRBV21-1,-,-,TRBJ1-1,TGTGCCAGCAGCAAAGGAGGAGCTGTGAACACTGAAGCTTTCTTT,CASSKGGAVNTEAFF
TRBV19,-,-,TRBJ1-2,TGTGCCAGTAGTATAGGAAAGGACAGAGTCTATGGCTACACCTTC,CASSIGKDRVYGYTF
TRBV11-2,TRBD2,-,TRBJ2-3,TGTGCCAGCAGCTTAGTGTCGGGAGGGCCCGGGGATACGCAGTATTTT,CASSLVSGGPGDTQYF
TRBV10-3,-,-,TRBJ2-2,TGTGCCATCACCGGCCGACGGGGGACGGACGGGGAGCTGTTTTTT,CAITGRRGTDGELFF
TRBV27,TRBD1,-,TRBJ1-5,TGTGCCAGCAGTTCGGGACAGGGAGTTCAGCCCCAGCATTTT,CASSSGQGVQPQHF
TRBV7-6,-,-,TRBJ2-5,TGTGCCAGCAGCTTAGACTTCGGGGAGACCCAGTACTTC,CASSLDFGETQYF
TRBV19,TRBD1,-,TRBJ1-2,TGTGCCAGTAGTAGGGACAGAAACACCTTC,CASSRDRNTF
TRBV4-2,-,-,TRBJ2-7,TGTGCCAGCAGCCAAGATCCAGGAGGCAAAACCTACGAGCAGTACTTC,CASSQDPGGKTYEQYF
TRBV7-6,-,once,TRBJ1-1,TGTGCCAGCAGCGTCGGGACGGTGGGGACCACTGAAGCTTTCTTT,CASSVGTVGTTEAFF
TRBV7-8,-,-,TRBJ2-5,TGTGCCAGCAGCCCGAGCAGGACACAAGAGACCCAGTACTTC,CASSPSRTQETQYF
TRBV7-2,-,once,TRBJ1-1,TGTGCCAGCAGCTTAAGTATCCACAACAGGGAGAACACTGAAGCTTTCTTT,CASSLSIHNRENTEAFF
TRBV5-6,TRBD1,-,TRBJ1-5,TGTGCCAGCAGCTCACAACAGGGGGGAGGATATCAGCCCCAGCATTTT,CASSSQQGGGYQPQHF
TRBV27,-,medium-sized,TRBJ2-1,TGTGCCAGCAGTTTCGGACAGTACAATGAGCAGTTCTTC,CASSFGQYNEQFF
TRBV19,-,-,TRBJ2-3,TGTGCCAGTAATCCGGGCTGGGGAACAGATACGCAGTATTTT,CASNPGWGTDTQYF
TRBV27,-,once,TRBJ1-1,TGTGCCAGCAGTTTAAGGGACATGCACCATGAAGCTTTCTTT,CASSLRDMHHEAFF